These 8 T cell receptor beta chains share one sample of origin, sequenced in a study of cytomegalovirus exposure and HLA in healthy donors. PCR employed 60 Vbeta and 13 Jbeta primers. Sequencing used immunoSEQ multiplex PCR; TCRdb keeps in-frame clones, though not all of them. The profile covers around 200,000 clones, with 77% appearing a single time and about 2.5% taken by the ten largest. Sequencing was performed on PBMCs. These receptors were obtained from a woman in her sixties in good health and CMV-seropositive.

This clone has a handful of counts. The V gene is TRBV6-5, the J gene TRBJ1-2; 8 nucleotides align to TRBD1. There are 14 residues in the CDR3. The germline V gene has CDR1 MNHEY and CDR2 SVGAGI. J lost 6 bases, V lost 0 bases, and 3 bases had no gene match. The CDR3 DNA follows: TGTGCCAGCAGTTACTCGGACAGGGAGAATGGCTACACCTTC. Protein sequence: CASSYSDRENGYTF.

The chain has TRBV5-1 and TRBJ1-1; D possibly corresponds to TRBD1 (6 bases). The length of the CDR3 is 13 residues. In germline, CDR1 is SGHRS, CDR2 YFSETQ. V was cut by 5 bases and J by 3 bases, with 11 bases left in between. The CDR3 DNA is TGCGCCAGCAGTAACAGGGAGTACACTGAAGCTTTCTTT. This codes for CASSNREYTEAFF.

The chain couples TRBV4-1 to TRBJ1-1; 8 nucleotides agree with TRBD1. Trimming cost V 2 bases and J 1 base; bases outside gene matches: 3. Germline loops: CDR1 MGHRA, CDR2 YSYEKL. The CDR3 has 15 amino acids. The CDR3: CASSQHGTGNTEAFF. As DNA, the CDR3 is TGCGCCAGCAGCCAACACGGGACAGGGAACACTGAAGCTTTCTTT.

V and J are TRBV6-5 and TRBJ1-6; D may be TRBD1 (5 bases). Trimming removed 6 bases at V and 11 bases at J, with 20 bases between. Germline loops: CDR1 MNHEY, CDR2 SVGAGI. The CDR3 is 15 amino acids. Written as DNA, the CDR3 is TGTGCCAGCAGCCGGGGTGGGCAGGGAGGAACACCCCTCCACTTT. It specifies CASSRGGQGGTPLHF.

This chain joins TRBV4-1 and TRBJ2-2; D ambiguous. The CDR3 has 17 amino acids. Deletions cut 0 bases from V and 3 bases from J, with 14 bases between. Per the germline V gene, CDR1 is MGHRA and CDR2 is YSYEKL. DNA for the CDR3: TGCGCCAGCAGCCAAGACCATCAAAATGAGCACACCGGGGAGCTGTTTTTT. It codes for CASSQDHQNEHTGELFF.

This clone appeared once. Here the CDR3 reads CASSQNKGGIQYF. In DNA, the CDR3 is TGCGCCAGCAGCCAAAACAAGGGAGGCATTCAGTACTTC. The genes are TRBV4-3 and TRBJ2-4, with TRBD2 as a possible D gene (6 bases). There are 13 residues in the CDR3. Germline V gene lookup returns CDR1 LGHNA and CDR2 YSLEER. V lost 2 bases, J lost 9 bases, and 11 bases lay in between.

CDR3 nucleotides: TGTGCTAGTGGTCTGAACCTGGTAGCGGGAGGCGCGGAGACCCAGTACTTC. It encodes CASGLNLVAGGAETQYF. This chain joins TRBV12-5 and TRBJ2-5; 10 bases are shared with TRBD2. With V trimmed by 5 bases and J by 5 bases, 14 bases remained unmatched. The CDR3 length is 17 residues. In germline, CDR1 is LGHNT, CDR2 FRNRAP. Combining the CDR3 with reference TRBV12-5 and TRBJ2-5 gives the whole variable domain DARVTQTPRHKVTEMGQEVTMRCQPILGHNTVFWYRQTMMQGLELLAYFRNRAPLDDSGMPKDRFSAEMPDATLATLKIQPSEPRDSAVYFCASGLNLVAGGAETQYFGPGTRLLVL.

V and J are TRBV15 and TRBJ2-5; D is perhaps TRBD2 (7 bases). Trimming cost V 0 bases and J 5 bases, with 13 bases left between them. The CDR3 is made up of 15 amino acids. Germline V gene sequence: CDR1 LNHNV, CDR2 YYDKDF (reference sequence). The DNA for the CDR3 is TGTGCCACCAGCAGAGATCTCGGGGGGCACGAGACCCAGTACTTC. This translates into CATSRDLGGHETQYF.